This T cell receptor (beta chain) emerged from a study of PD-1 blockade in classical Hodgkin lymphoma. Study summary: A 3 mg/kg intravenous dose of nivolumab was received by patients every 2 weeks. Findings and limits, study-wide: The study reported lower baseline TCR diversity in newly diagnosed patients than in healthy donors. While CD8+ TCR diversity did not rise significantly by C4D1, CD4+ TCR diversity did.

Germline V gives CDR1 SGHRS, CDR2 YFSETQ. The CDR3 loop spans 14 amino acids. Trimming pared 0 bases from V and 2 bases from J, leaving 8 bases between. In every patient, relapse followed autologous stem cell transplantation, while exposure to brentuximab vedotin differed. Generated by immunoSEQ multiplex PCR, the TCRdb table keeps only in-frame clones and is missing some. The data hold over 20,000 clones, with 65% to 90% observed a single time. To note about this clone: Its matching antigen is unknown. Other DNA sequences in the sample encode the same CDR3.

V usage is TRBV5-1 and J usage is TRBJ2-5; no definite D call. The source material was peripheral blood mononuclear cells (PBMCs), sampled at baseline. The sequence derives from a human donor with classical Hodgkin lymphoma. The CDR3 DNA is TGCGCCAGCAGCTTGGGACTGTCACAAGAGACCCAGTACTTC. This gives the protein CASSLGLSQETQYF. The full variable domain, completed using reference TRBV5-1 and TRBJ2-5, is KAGVTQTPRYLIKTRGQQVTLSCSPISGHRSVSWYQQTPGQGLQFLFEYFSETQRNKGNFPGRFSGRQFSNSRSEMNVSTLELGDSALYLCASSLGLSQETQYFGPGTRLLVL.